The rows below give T cell receptor beta chains drawn from one sample of a study of T-cell reconstitution after alpha-beta-depleted transplantation in children. TCRdb itself ran the PCR reads through MiXCR, one entry per CDR3 protein. The sample consists of 330,000 or so distinct CDR3 sequences, over 9% of them appearing once. Sequencing used PBMCs, obtained before TCRalphabeta/CD19-depleted stem cell transplant. The source is a boy less than two years old with acute myeloid leukemia, due to receive a stem cell transplant. Each CDR3 is given without its conserved first and last residue. The order of the fields is clone size, D gene, V gene, CDR3 protein. A D gene is named only where the DNA matches it firmly. Clone sizes are given selectively: once, few, many, or a class where the clone is expanded.

size: few; D: TRBD2; V: TRBV3-1; CDR3: ASSLLAGGNYEQY
size: many; D: TRBD1; V: TRBV6-2/TRBV6-3; CDR3: ASSYPGTGGYEQY
size: many; D: NA; V: TRBV12-3/TRBV12-4; CDR3: ASRPYGGAKDTQY
size: many; D: TRBD1; V: TRBV11-2; CDR3: ASSTNDRGNTEAF
size: many; D: NA; V: TRBV20-1; CDR3: SAPLVGPDTQY
size: many; D: TRBD2; V: TRBV7-8; CDR3: ASSLGTTWDYLTDTQY
size: many; D: TRBD1; V: TRBV5-1; CDR3: ASSPIGTGAGANVLT
size: NA; D: TRBD2; V: TRBV12-3/TRBV12-4; CDR3: ASSIERGMSTYTQY
size: few; D: NA; V: TRBV20-1; CDR3: SASGVTDTQY
size: many; D: TRBD2; V: TRBV4-1; CDR3: ASSQDKGLAVSYNEQF